The 11 T cell receptor beta chains below all came from one sample that was sequenced in a study of shared clonotypes between healthy human individuals. Assay: immunoSEQ multiplex PCR; the TCRdb copy retains only in-frame clones and omits some. The data show roughly 2.1 million clones, roughly 91% seen once. Positive CCR7 selection of CD45RO-negative cells yielded the naive CD8 cells, and terminally differentiated effector memory CD45RA+ cells were excluded. Sequencing was carried out using naive CD8+ T cells from PBMCs. The receptor set was obtained from a man between 18 and 29 years old in good health. Some clones in this sample may be carry-over from other donors' samples.

The genes are TRBV7-9 and TRBJ2-1, with D unclear. The CDR3 is 15 residues long. V lost 2 bases to trimming and J lost 5 bases, with 13 bases between them. Germline V gene sequence: CDR1 SEHNR, CDR2 FQNEAQ (reference sequence). The CDR3 spells CASSLWTARDNEQFF. The CDR3 nucleotides are TGTGCCAGCAGCTTATGGACGGCTAGAGACAATGAGCAGTTCTTC.

The V call is TRBV9, the J call TRBJ2-7; 9 positions match TRBD2. Germline V lookup: CDR1 SGDLS, CDR2 YYNGEE. CDR3 length: 12 residues. Unmatched junction bases numbered 2, after V lost 5 bases and J lost 5 bases. The DNA of the CDR3 is TGTGCCAGCAGTAGCGGGAGCCACGAGCAGTACTTC. Its translation is CASSSGSHEQYF.

About this clone: In the same sample, other DNA sequences code for this CDR3. This chain links TRBV7-6 with TRBJ2-1; D not certain. Trimming removed 5 bases at V and 1 base at J, with 9 bases between. Germline V CDR1 and CDR2: SGHVS, FNYEAQ. The CDR3 covers 14 residues. The chain's CDR3 is CASSLSGSYNEQFF. The CDR3 nucleotides read TGTGCCAGCAGCCTCTCGGGTTCCTACAATGAGCAGTTCTTC.

V gene TRBV6-4 combines with J gene TRBJ1-1; TRBD1 agrees at 10 bases. After removal of 1 base from V and 0 bases from J, the junction contained 23 bases not matched to a gene. This CDR3 has 23 amino acids. CDR1 and CDR2 (germline): MRHNA, SNTAGT. The CDR3 coding sequence is TGTGCCAGCAGTGACTGCCTTGGAGGGACAGGGGACCCGTCGTCCATTTTGAACACTGAAGCTTTCTTT. Encoded protein: CASSDCLGGTGDPSSILNTEAFF.

The CDR3 loop reads CASSELDSSNQPQHF. CDR3 sequence (DNA): TGTGCCAGCAGTGAATTGGACAGTAGCAATCAGCCCCAGCATTTT. The V call is TRBV6-1, the J call TRBJ1-5; the D gene is possibly TRBD1 (6 bases). The length of the CDR3 is 15 residues. The germline gives CDR1 MNHNS, CDR2 SASEGT. V was shortened by 2 bases and J by 0 bases, with 8 bases between the two germline ends.

This clone was seen a handful of times. This chain links TRBV27 with TRBJ2-7; D tentatively fits TRBD1 or TRBD2 (5 bases each). This CDR3 contains 12 residues. V gave up 11 bases and J gave up 5 bases, with 16 bases separating them. The germline gives CDR1 MNHEY, CDR2 SMNVEV (reference sequence). The CDR3, as DNA: TGTGCCGCCTGGGGGAGCCCCCACGAGCAGTACTTC. Its translation is CAAWGSPHEQYF.

The rearrangement links TRBV4-3 to TRBJ2-1; 11 positions match TRBD2. The trim removed 4 bases at V and 8 bases at J, leaving 7 bases unmatched. Germline V gene lookup returns CDR1 LGHNA and CDR2 YSLEER. This CDR3 spans 15 amino acids. The CDR3 coding sequence is TGCGCCAGCAGCCTAACTAGCGGGAGAGGGCATGAGCAGTTCTTC. Amino acids: CASSLTSGRGHEQFF.

A few counts support this clone. CDR3 protein: CASSGQGHTEAFF. In DNA, the CDR3 is TGCGCCAGCAGTGGACAGGGACACACTGAAGCTTTCTTT. This chain uses TRBV10-1 with TRBJ1-1; 7 bases line up with TRBD1. Germline V gives CDR1 WNHNN, CDR2 SYGVQD (reference sequence). The CDR3 has 13 amino acids. Unmatched junction bases numbered 2, after V lost 4 bases and J lost 3 bases.

Comments on this clone: Because the CDR3's place on the DNA is in doubt, the DNA is left out and the CDR3 is given as listed by TCRdb. The rearrangement uses TRBV14 and TRBJ2-7; the D call of TRBD1 is as the table states it, not checked on the DNA. The CDR3 numbers 18 amino acids, ends counted. The germline CDR1 and CDR2 sequences are SGHDN and FVKESK. CDR3 amino acids: CASSQEGLGYEQYFDQYF.

CDR3 DNA sequence: TGTGCCAGCCAACAGCCGGGATTTTACAATGAGCAGTTCTTC. It encodes CASQQPGFYNEQFF. The chain links TRBV6-5 to TRBJ2-1, with a weak D call TRBD2 (5 bases). The CDR3 is 14 residues long. V lost 8 bases and J lost 4, with 15 bases in between. CDR1 MNHEY and CDR2 SVGAGI come from the germline V gene.

V usage is TRBV7-9 and J usage is TRBJ2-1; tentatively, D is TRBD1 (6 bases). From germline, CDR1 is SEHNR and CDR2 FQNEAQ (reference sequence). V was trimmed by 1 base and J by 1 base, leaving 8 bases between them. This CDR3 spans 15 amino acids. CDR3 in DNA: TGTGCCAGCAGCTTAGAGGGGGTGTCCTACAATGAGCAGTTCTTC. Its protein is CASSLEGVSYNEQFF.